The 26 T cell receptor beta chains given below trace back to one sample, sequenced in a study of cytomegalovirus exposure and HLA in healthy donors. The PCR was carried out with 60 Vbeta primers and 13 Jbeta primers. This table comes from immunoSEQ multiplex PCR, and its TCRdb copy is limited to in-frame clones, with some not included. The repertoire has approximately 150,000 clones, about 77% of them found once; the top ten carry approximately 10%. The specimen sequenced was PBMCs. Receptors originate from a man aged 18 to 30 in good health and CMV-seropositive.

The chain has TRBV10-1 and TRBJ2-3, with 11 nucleotides matching TRBD1. The ends lost 5 bases at V and 4 bases at J; junction bases unmatched: 2. The germline CDR1 and CDR2 sequences are WNHNN and SYGVQD (reference sequence). This CDR3 is 14 amino acids long. This CDR3 is CASSRDRGADTQYF. The CDR3 bases are TGCGCCAGCAGTCGGGACAGGGGGGCAGATACGCAGTATTTT.

The chain links TRBV7-9 to TRBJ2-7, with TRBD1 as a possible D gene (6 bases). The V end lost 3 bases, the J end lost 5 bases, and 14 bases lay between the germline ends. This CDR3 region has 14 residues. Germline CDR1 reads SEHNR; CDR2 reads FQNEAQ (reference sequence). The chain's CDR3 is CASSLAMGHHEQYF. The CDR3, as DNA: TGTGCCAGCAGCTTGGCCATGGGACACCACGAGCAGTACTTC.

The chain couples TRBV28 to TRBJ2-7; possibly TRBD1 for D (5 bases). Germline assignment: CDR1 MDHEN and CDR2 SYDVKM. Trimming took off 4 bases at V and 7 bases at J, with 29 bases between the two ends. The CDR3 loop spans 18 amino acids. CDR3 region: CASSSRSTRVIGLGEQYF. As DNA, the CDR3 is TGTGCCAGCAGTTCCCGCTCAACCAGGGTAATAGGGCTGGGGGAGCAGTACTTC.

Concerning this clone: The final CDR3 position lacks the conserved phenylalanine or tryptophan, pointing to a likely read error. V is TRBV6-5 and J is TRBJ1-6; 7 nucleotides agree with TRBD1. The CDR3 has 14 amino acids. V shed 4 bases, J shed 6 bases, and the junction held 3 bases outside the gene matches. Germline V lookup: CDR1 MNHEY, CDR2 SVGAGI. CDR3 amino acids: CASSLRGLNSPLHL. As DNA, the CDR3 is TGTGCCAGCAGTTTAAGGGGGCTTAATTCACCCCTCCACCTT.

The CDR3 loop reads CASSARTGTGDRGYTF. DNA for the CDR3: TGTGCCAGCAGCGCACGAACCGGGACAGGGGACCGTGGCTACACCTTC. The chain couples TRBV9 to TRBJ1-2; 10 bases align to TRBD1. CDR3 length: 16 amino acids. V gave up 3 bases and J gave up 7 bases; unmatched junction bases: 12. Per germline, CDR1 SGDLS and CDR2 YYNGEE.

The chain employs TRBV19 and TRBJ2-1; weak D call: TRBD2 (5 bases). Trimming took 4 bases from V and 2 from J, leaving 18 bases between them. Germline V gene data show CDR1 as LNHDA and CDR2 as SQIVND (reference sequence). This CDR3 region has 17 residues. In DNA, the CDR3 is TGTGCCAGTAGTAACGGACTTTCAAAGCACCCCTACAATGAGCAGTTCTTC. As protein: CASSNGLSKHPYNEQFF.

A few counts support this clone. The chain is built from TRBV5-8 and TRBJ2-7, with D unresolved. V dropped 4 bases and J dropped 6 bases, with 8 bases sitting between them. The CDR3 loop spans 11 amino acids. Germline V gene data show CDR1 as SGHTS and CDR2 as YDEGEE. For the CDR3, the DNA is TGTGCCAGCAGCCCCCCTTCCGAGCAGTACTTC. It encodes CASSPPSEQYF.

The J gene is TRBJ1-5, the V gene TRBV30; D is perhaps TRBD1 (6 bases). The germline V and J ends were trimmed by 5 bases and 4 bases, with 12 bases remaining between them. CDR3 length: 13 amino acids. Per germline, CDR1 GTSNPN and CDR2 SVGIG (reference sequence). CDR3 sequence (DNA): TGTGCCTGGGGGGAGGGGGGGAATCAGCCCCAGCATTTT. This gives the protein CAWGEGGNQPQHF.

There are a few counts of this clone. CDR3 sequence: CASSLAPGGYTF. The CDR3 DNA sequence: TGTGCCAGCAGCTTAGCGCCGGGTGGCTACACCTTC. The chain uses TRBV7-2 and TRBJ1-2; unclear D gene. The CDR3 has 12 residues. Looked up from germline, CDR1 is SGHTA and CDR2 is FQGNSA. V was shortened by 0 bases and J by 7 bases, with 6 bases between the two germline ends.

The genes are TRBV6-5 and TRBJ2-7, with 8 bases aligning to TRBD1. CDR3 size: 15 residues. Unmatched junction bases numbered 5, after V lost 2 bases and J lost 2 bases. Germline V gene lookup returns CDR1 MNHEY and CDR2 SVGAGI. This CDR3 reads CASSYAPTGAYEQYF. CDR3 DNA: TGTGCCAGCAGTTACGCCCCGACAGGGGCCTACGAGCAGTACTTC.

The V call is TRBV5-8, the J call TRBJ1-5; 10 bases line up with TRBD1. Germline loops: CDR1 SGHTS, CDR2 YDEGEE. This CDR3 region has 15 residues. The junction had 5 bases not matched to a gene; V was cut back by 5 bases and J by 3 bases. CDR3 DNA sequence: TGTGCCAGCAGAGACAGGGGGCTTGACAATCAGCCCCAGCATTTT. Its protein is CASRDRGLDNQPQHF.

The V gene is TRBV5-4, the J gene TRBJ2-7; TRBD1 matches 8 bases. Germline values: CDR1 SGHNT, CDR2 YYREEE (reference sequence). This CDR3 comprises 16 residues. The trim removed 0 bases at V and 2 bases at J, leaving 7 bases unmatched. Here the CDR3 reads CASSLEGRGRTYEQYF. As DNA, the CDR3 is TGTGCCAGCAGCTTGGAGGGCAGGGGGCGAACCTACGAGCAGTACTTC. The entire variable domain, with the rest obtained from reference TRBV5-4 and TRBJ2-7, is as follows: ETGVTQSPTHLIKTRGQQVTLRCSSQSGHNTVSWYQQALGQGPQFIFQYYREEENGRGNFPPRFSGLQFPNYSSELNVNALELDDSALYLCASSLEGRGRTYEQYFGPGTRLTVT.

The chain joins TRBV5-6 to TRBJ1-1; D remains unclear. V shed 4 bases and J shed 0 bases, with 16 bases lying between them. The CDR3 is 16 amino acids. CDR1 and CDR2 (germline): SGHDT, YYEEEE. CDR3 in amino acids: CASSRRGPLMNTEAFF. CDR3 DNA sequence: TGTGCCAGCAGCCGACGCGGGCCACTCATGAACACTGAAGCTTTCTTT.

V gene TRBV13 combines with J gene TRBJ1-2, with D uncertain. CDR3 size: 13 residues. Trimming cost V 5 bases and J 5 bases, with 12 bases left between them. CDR1 and CDR2 (germline): PRHDT, FYEKMQ (reference sequence). The CDR3 loop reads CASSPRGRYGYTF. In DNA form, the CDR3 reads TGTGCCAGCAGCCCCCGGGGTCGATATGGCTACACCTTC.

The chain combines TRBV5-6 with TRBJ2-3; 12 bases are shared with TRBD1. CDR3 length: 17 amino acids. CDR1 and CDR2 (germline): SGHDT, YYEEEE. V trimming: 0 bases; J trimming: 5 bases; junction bases outside the gene matches: 7. CDR3 loop: CASSLAGTGGSVDTQYF. The CDR3 nucleotides read TGTGCCAGCAGCTTGGCCGGGACAGGGGGCTCGGTAGATACGCAGTATTTT. Full variable domain (rest looked up from reference TRBV5-6 and TRBJ2-3): DAGVTQSPTHLIKTRGQQVTLRCSPKSGHDTVSWYQQALGQGPQFIFQYYEEEERQRGNFPDRFSGHQFPNYSSELNVNALLLGDSALYLCASSLAGTGGSVDTQYFGPGTRLTVL.

This clone was picked up a small number of times. The rearrangement joins TRBV2 to TRBJ2-5, with 7 bases fitting TRBD1. The germline V gene encodes CDR1 SNHLY and CDR2 FYNNEI. The CDR3 length is 15 residues. V was pared by 7 bases and J by 5 bases, with 13 bases of the junction left unmatched. The CDR3 DNA follows: TGTGCCAGCACCCACAGGGGCCGAGGCGAGGAGACCCAGTACTTC. Its translation: CASTHRGRGEETQYF.

The rearrangement joins TRBV27 to TRBJ1-1, with 12 bases that match TRBD1. Trimming removed 8 bases from V and 5 bases from J; junction bases left unmatched: 9. The CDR3 is made up of 15 amino acids. Germline CDR1 and CDR2: MNHEY and SMNVEV (reference sequence). The CDR3 DNA reads as TGTGCCAGCCGAGGGACAGGGGGCTCGGGTACTGAAGCTTTCTTT. It translates to CASRGTGGSGTEAFF.

The rearrangement links TRBV21-1 to TRBJ2-2; the table's D call of TRBD1 was not tested on the DNA. TRBV21-1 is listed as a pseudogene. The CDR3 spans 17 residues. The CDR3 DNA sequence: TGTGCCAGCAGAAGATTTTTCGGGACAGCTAACACCGGGGAGCTGTTTTTT. This encodes CASRRFFGTANTGELFF.

The rearrangement links TRBV7-9 to TRBJ1-2; D is unclear. CDR1 and CDR2 from the germline V gene are SEHNR and FQNEAQ (reference sequence). The V and J ends lost 2 bases and 3 bases respectively, with 10 bases between them. CDR3 length equals 14 residues. The CDR3 loop is CASSLSDTDYGYTF. In DNA, the CDR3 is TGTGCCAGCAGCTTATCAGACACCGACTATGGCTACACCTTC.

A few counts support this clone. The V gene is TRBV19, the J gene TRBJ2-3; D uncertain. Germline V gives CDR1 LNHDA, CDR2 SQIVND (reference sequence). The CDR3 has 12 amino acids. The V end lost 6 bases, the J end lost 6 bases, and 10 bases lay between the germline ends. In DNA, the CDR3 is TGTGCCAGTAGACTCTCCGGGGATACGCAGTATTTT. Translation gives CASRLSGDTQYF.

The chain recombines TRBV5-6 with TRBJ2-7; 7 nucleotides align to TRBD2. Germline V gives CDR1 SGHDT, CDR2 YYEEEE. Losses at the gene ends were 4 bases for V and 1 base for J; bases not matched to a gene: 11. The CDR3 has 16 amino acids. The CDR3 sequence: CASSPLPGRGSYEQYF. CDR3 nucleotides: TGTGCCAGCAGCCCTCTGCCGGGGAGGGGATCCTACGAGCAGTACTTC.

A few counts support this clone. This chain uses TRBV6-5 with TRBJ1-1, with 8 bases aligning to TRBD1. The V segment lost 3 bases and the J segment 5 bases; nucleotides outside the gene matches: 5. CDR1 MNHEY and CDR2 SVGAGI come from the germline V gene. The CDR3 sequence is 14 residues long. The CDR3 is CASSYQGARTEAFF. CDR3 bases: TGTGCCAGCAGTTATCAGGGGGCTCGAACTGAAGCTTTCTTT.

The chain joins TRBV5-6 to TRBJ2-7, with a weak D call TRBD1 (6 bases). Per the germline V gene, CDR1 is SGHDT and CDR2 is YYEEEE. Trimming left V 3 bases short and J 1 base short, with 11 bases between. The CDR3 loop spans 14 amino acids. Here the CDR3 DNA reads TGTGCCAGCAGCTCAATGGGGACATCCTACGAGCAGTACTTC. The encoded protein is CASSSMGTSYEQYF.

This clone showed up just once. J is TRBJ1-2 and V is TRBV30; weak D call: TRBD1 (6 bases). Germline-derived CDR1 and CDR2 are GTSNPN and SVGIG (reference sequence). Trimming took 8 bases from V and 8 from J, leaving 18 bases between them. This CDR3 contains 12 residues. The CDR3 bases are TGTGCCACATCCCAGGGGTTTGTGGGCTACACCTTC. It translates to CATSQGFVGYTF.

V is TRBV27 and J is TRBJ1-2, with D possibly matching TRBD1 (5 bases). Looked up from germline, CDR1 is MNHEY and CDR2 is SMNVEV (reference sequence). V was pared by 4 bases and J by 4 bases, with 13 bases between. The CDR3 loop spans 14 amino acids. Here the CDR3 reads CASSSWAGSYGYTF. The DNA for the CDR3 is TGTGCCAGCAGTTCCTGGGCAGGGTCCTATGGCTACACCTTC.

The chain joins TRBV11-2 to TRBJ2-5; no clear D. The germline V gene encodes CDR1 SGHAT and CDR2 FQNNGV. The CDR3 extends over 15 amino acids. Trimming cost V 1 base and J 0 bases, with 9 bases left between them. The DNA of the CDR3 is TGTGCCAGCAGCTTAGGCGGCACGTACCAAGAGACCCAGTACTTC. This encodes CASSLGGTYQETQYF.